This T cell receptor beta chain was documented in a study of patients and donors after allogeneic stem cell transplantation. This clonotype was detected only a few times. The germline V and J ends were trimmed by 5 bases and 4 bases, with 11 bases remaining between them. The CDR3 is 13 amino acids. Germline-derived CDR1 and CDR2 are LNHDA and SQIVND (reference sequence). MiXCR was run by TCRdb on the RT-PCR reads, yielding one entry per CDR3 protein. The sample consists of some 40,000 distinct CDR3 sequences, over 25% of them appearing once. This TCR derives from a human donor who was either an allogeneic HSCT recipient or a stem cell or donor lymphocyte infusion donor (not recorded which). It is not recorded whose cells these are; they may come from a transplant donor. Specimen: blood, either unsorted or a sorted T cell fraction (not recorded which). The chain has TRBV19 and TRBJ1-1; no definite D call. The CDR3 sequence: CASSPILSTEAFF. CDR3 DNA: TGTGCCAGTAGTCCGATCCTGAGCACTGAAGCTTTCTTT.